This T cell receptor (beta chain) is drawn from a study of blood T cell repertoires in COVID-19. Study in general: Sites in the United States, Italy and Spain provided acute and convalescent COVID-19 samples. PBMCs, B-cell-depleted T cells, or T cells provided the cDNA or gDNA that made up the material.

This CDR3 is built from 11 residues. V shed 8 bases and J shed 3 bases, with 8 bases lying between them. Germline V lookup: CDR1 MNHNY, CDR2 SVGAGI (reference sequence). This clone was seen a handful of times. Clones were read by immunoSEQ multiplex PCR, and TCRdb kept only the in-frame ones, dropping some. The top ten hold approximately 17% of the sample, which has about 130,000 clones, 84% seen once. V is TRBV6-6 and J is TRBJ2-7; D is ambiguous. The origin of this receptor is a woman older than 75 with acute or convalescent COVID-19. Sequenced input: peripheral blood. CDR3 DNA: TGTGCCAGCGCTCTCGGCTACGAGCAGTACTTC. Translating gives CASALGYEQYF.